This is a list of T cell receptor beta chains from one sample in a study of metastatic and nonmetastatic thyroid tumors. From the PCR reads, TCRdb re-called clones with MiXCR. The data contain fewer than 8,500 clones, 39% of them singletons. Material for sequencing was tumor tissue. These receptors came from a female donor with papillary thyroid cancer or a benign thyroid nodule (not recorded which). Some clones in this sample may be carry-over from other donors' samples. Each CDR3 is given with its conserved first and last residue.

J: TRBJ1-6; V: TRBV28; length: 16; CDR3: CASSLFPGRGNSPLHF
J: TRBJ2-1; V: TRBV20-1; length: 13; CDR3: CSARLAGVSEQFF
J: TRBJ1-2; V: TRBV20-1; length: 14; CDR3: CSVGTRGTRYGYTF
J: TRBJ2-5; V: TRBV11-2; length: 13; CDR3: CASSYSHQETQYF
J: TRBJ2-7; V: TRBV29-1; length: 14; CDR3: CSVDDPGQGNEQYF
J: TRBJ2-7; V: TRBV4-2; length: 16; CDR3: CASSQVDFLYSYEQYF
J: TRBJ2-1; V: TRBV20-1; length: 11; CDR3: CSVRGRNEQFF
J: TRBJ1-5; V: TRBV12-3/TRBV12-4; length: 14; CDR3: CASILQGSSQPQHF
J: TRBJ1-6; V: TRBV30; length: 17; CDR3: CAWGGTLRSSYNSPLHF
J: TRBJ2-5; V: TRBV3-1; length: 13; CDR3: CASSQDGWETQYF
J: TRBJ2-7; V: TRBV15; length: 15; CDR3: CATSRPGQGIYEQYF
J: TRBJ1-1; V: TRBV7-2; length: 14; CDR3: CASSLHYGSTEAFF
J: TRBJ2-2; V: TRBV7-2; length: 12; CDR3: CASSLEVGELFF
J: TRBJ2-7; V: TRBV7-9; length: 14; CDR3: CASSWASGDYEQYF
J: TRBJ2-1; V: TRBV27; length: 14; CDR3: CASSSSGSYNEQFF
J: TRBJ1-6; V: TRBV6-2/TRBV6-3; length: 17; CDR3: CASSYVSGGVQNSPLHF
J: TRBJ2-7; V: TRBV6-1; length: 15; CDR3: CASSTSGTGAYEQYF
J: TRBJ2-5; V: TRBV3-1; length: 17; CDR3: CASSQGPPGGKGETQYF
J: TRBJ2-1; V: TRBV24-1; length: 11; CDR3: CATREYNEQFF
J: TRBJ1-4; V: TRBV30; length: 13; CDR3: CACWAGISEKLFF
J: TRBJ2-3; V: TRBV9; length: 14; CDR3: CASRGSGSADTQYF
J: TRBJ2-3; V: TRBV6-4; length: 14; CDR3: CASSARGVEDTQYF
J: TRBJ1-6; V: TRBV18; length: 15; CDR3: CASSPGGVHNSPLHF
J: TRBJ2-7; V: TRBV6-1; length: 12; CDR3: CASSCHSYEQYF
J: TRBJ1-1; V: TRBV2; length: 13; CDR3: CASSDSGYTEAFF